These T cell receptor beta chains were read from a single sample in a study of T cell responses to AZD1222 COVID-19 vaccine. The assay was immunoSEQ multiplex PCR, and TCRdb's table has in-frame clones only and misses some. The table has approximately 130,000 clones, over 80% seen once. The sequences come from peripheral blood, collected on day 0 of AZD1222 vaccination. The receptor set was obtained from an adult in good health. CDR3s include the opening cysteine and the closing phenylalanine or tryptophan. Each record gives: J gene, clone size, V gene, D gene, CDR3 protein, CDR3 DNA. A D gene is named only where the DNA matches it firmly. A clone size is listed for some rows: how often the clone was seen (once, few, many), or a class if it is expanded.

>TRBJ2-7|NA|TRBV12-3/TRBV12-4|NA
CASSQLRQYEQYF
TGTGCCAGCAGCCAATTAAGACAGTACGAGCAGTACTTC
>TRBJ2-7|NA|TRBV7-9|TRBD2
CASSLRTSGSYEQYF
TGTGCCAGCAGCTTAAGGACTAGCGGCTCCTACGAGCAGTACTTC
>TRBJ2-1|NA|TRBV18|NA
CASSLLAPSYNEQFF
TGTGCCAGCTCACTATTAGCGCCCTCCTACAATGAGCAGTTCTTC
>TRBJ1-2|NA|TRBV6-5|TRBD1
CASSYLQGMDYGYTF
TGTGCCAGCAGTTACCTACAGGGGATGGACTATGGCTACACCTTC
>TRBJ2-7|NA|TRBV11-2|NA
CASSPYGGAGEQYF
TGTGCCAGCAGCCCGTATGGCGGGGCGGGCGAGCAGTACTTC
>TRBJ2-5|NA|TRBV11-2|NA
CASSFSTGLEETQYF
TGTGCCAGCAGCTTTAGTACAGGCCTCGAAGAGACCCAGTACTTC
>TRBJ2-2|NA|TRBV4-1|NA
CASSQLVSGELFF
TGCGCCAGCAGCCAACTGGTGTCCGGGGAGCTGTTTTTT
>TRBJ2-1|NA|TRBV6-4|TRBD2
CASSEAGEYNEQFF
TGTGCCAGCAGTGAGGCGGGAGAATACAATGAGCAGTTCTTC
>TRBJ1-5|NA|TRBV6-1|NA
CASSEPESAPNQPQHF
TGTGCCAGCAGTGAACCAGAATCGGCACCGAATCAGCCCCAGCATTTT
>TRBJ2-6|NA|TRBV6-5|NA
CASSPVRANVLTF
TGTGCCAGCAGCCCCGTGAGGGCCAACGTCCTGACTTTC
>TRBJ2-3|NA|TRBV5-1|NA
CASSLELPDTQYF
TGCGCCAGCAGCTTGGAGCTTCCAGATACGCAGTATTTT
>TRBJ2-1|NA|TRBV9|TRBD2
CASSVFTSGRGGEQFF
TGTGCCAGCAGCGTATTTACTAGCGGGAGAGGGGGTGAGCAGTTCTTC
>TRBJ2-7|NA|TRBV11-1|TRBD2
CASSLTRSGRYDEQYF
TGTGCCAGCAGCTTGACTCGGAGCGGGAGGTACGACGAGCAGTACTTC
>TRBJ2-5|NA|TRBV7-3|NA
CASSLNGGQETQYF
TGTGCCAGCAGCTTAAACGGGGGCCAAGAGACCCAGTACTTC
>TRBJ2-5|NA|TRBV7-6|NA
CASSLLGVRETQYF
TGTGCCAGCAGCCTCTTAGGAGTTCGAGAGACCCAGTACTTC
>TRBJ2-3|NA|TRBV24-1|NA
CATSDLLSETSTDTQYF
TGTGCCACCAGTGATCTGCTGAGCGAGACTAGCACAGATACGCAGTATTTT
>TRBJ1-1|NA|TRBV5-1|NA
CASSENTEAFF
TGCGCCAGCAGCGAGAACACTGAAGCTTTCTTT
>TRBJ1-2|NA|TRBV14|TRBD1
CASSQAGGAYYGYTF
TGTGCCAGCAGCCAGGCAGGGGGCGCCTACTATGGCTACACCTTC
>TRBJ2-3|NA|TRBV6-5|TRBD1
CASSYPGQGLTDTQYF
TGTGCCAGCAGTTACCCCGGACAGGGACTCACAGATACGCAGTATTTT
>TRBJ2-1|NA|TRBV3-1/TRBV3-2|NA
CASSPIADSYNEQFF
TGTGCCAGCAGCCCAATAGCGGACTCCTACAATGAGCAGTTCTTC
>TRBJ1-2|NA|TRBV28|TRBD1
CASSLSGTGEIYGYTF
TGTGCCAGCAGTTTATCCGGGACAGGAGAAATCTATGGCTACACCTTC
>TRBJ1-5|NA|TRBV6-1|NA
CASSEDGQPQHF
TGTGCCAGCAGTGAAGACGGTCAGCCCCAGCATTTT
>TRBJ2-6|NA|TRBV19|NA
CASSTPVVRILEGANVLTF
TGTGCCAGTAGTACCCCGGTCGTGCGGATCCTAGAAGGGGCCAACGTCCTGACTTTC
>TRBJ1-1|NA|TRBV11-3|NA
CASSQGQFTEAFF
TGTGCCAGCAGCCAAGGACAGTTCACTGAAGCTTTCTTT
>TRBJ1-1|NA|TRBV5-4|TRBD1
CASPGQGNTEAFF
TGTGCCAGCCCGGGACAGGGGAACACTGAAGCTTTCTTT
>TRBJ2-7|NA|TRBV7-6|NA
CASSLSFGVSYEQYF
TGTGCCAGCAGCCTCAGCTTCGGGGTCTCCTACGAGCAGTACTTC
>TRBJ2-1|NA|TRBV6-1|NA
CASSERGTNNEQFF
TGTGCCAGCAGTGAGCGGGGAACTAACAATGAGCAGTTCTTC
>TRBJ1-1|NA|TRBV4-1|NA
CASSPFSGGWAFF
TGCGCCAGCAGCCCTTTCTCAGGCGGATGGGCTTTCTTT
>TRBJ1-4|few|TRBV5-1|NA
CASSLAGGEEKLFF
TGCGCCAGCAGCTTGGCCGGGGGCGAAGAAAAACTGTTTTTT
>TRBJ1-4|NA|TRBV27|NA
CASSLTRAGGEKLFF
TGTGCCAGCAGTTTAACCAGGGCGGGGGGTGAAAAACTGTTTTTT
>TRBJ1-3|NA|TRBV5-1|NA
CASSTGTSGSGNTIYF
TGCGCCAGCAGCACCGGGACATCCGGGTCTGGAAACACCATATATTTT
>TRBJ2-7|once|TRBV30|TRBD2
CAWSVLSGSYEQYF
TGTGCCTGGAGTGTACTGAGCGGGAGTTACGAGCAGTACTTC
>TRBJ1-6|NA|TRBV30|NA
CAWNRQRFNSPLHF
TGTGCCTGGAATCGCCAGCGATTTAATTCACCCCTCCACTTT
>TRBJ2-7|NA|TRBV28|TRBD1
CASSSTGTVAYEQYF
TGTGCCAGCAGTTCAACTGGGACAGTCGCCTACGAGCAGTACTTC
>TRBJ2-7|NA|TRBV21-1|NA
CAIPRGSSYEQYF
TGTGCCATTCCCCGGGGGTCATCCTACGAGCAGTACTTC
>TRBJ1-1|NA|TRBV10-3|TRBD1
CAISENGDRGLDTEAFF
TGTGCCATCAGTGAAAATGGGGACAGGGGGCTGGACACTGAAGCTTTCTTT
>TRBJ2-7|NA|TRBV28|TRBD2
CASSPLGASGVEEQYF
TGTGCCAGCAGTCCCCTAGGAGCTAGCGGGGTGGAGGAGCAGTACTTC
>TRBJ2-7|NA|TRBV2|NA
CASRAVLRQNYEQYF
TGTGCCAGCAGGGCTGTTTTGCGACAGAACTACGAGCAGTACTTC
>TRBJ2-7|NA|TRBV4-1|NA
CASSQDRVWREQYF
TGCGCCAGCAGCCAAGACAGGGTTTGGCGTGAGCAGTACTTC